Below are 20 T cell receptor beta chains sequenced from a single sample in a study of blood T cell repertoires in COVID-19 (dated by TCRdb to between 2020 and 2021). The library came from the immunoSEQ multiplex PCR assay. The table comes from immuneACCESS by way of TCRdb, which keeps in-frame sequences with V and J called. Part of the clones is missing from these tables; in studies checked, under half for an unresolved V gene and the rest for unknown reasons. The sample profile shows fewer than 40,000 clones; around 90% of them were found once. Clones ranked in the top ten supply around 0.55% of the sample. Sequencing input: peripheral blood. These TCRs come from a woman between 40 and 55 years old with active or convalescent COVID-19.

The chain combines TRBV27 with TRBJ2-3; TRBD2 matches at 13 bases. The CDR3 loop spans 17 amino acids. CDR1 is MNHEY, CDR2 SMNVEV, per germline (reference sequence). The V segment lost 2 bases and the J segment 6 bases; nucleotides outside the gene matches: 8. CDR3 in amino acids: CASSLGLAGALRDTQYF. The CDR3 coding sequence is TGTGCCAGCAGTTTAGGACTAGCGGGAGCGTTGCGGGATACGCAGTATTTT.

The chain is built from TRBV19 and TRBJ2-2, with 8 bases aligning to TRBD1. This CDR3 has 17 residues. V was pared by 1 base and J by 4 bases, with 8 bases of the junction left unmatched. Germline loops: CDR1 LNHDA, CDR2 SQIVND (reference sequence). The CDR3 spells CASSIVATGDGTGELFF. The CDR3 DNA reads as TGTGCCAGTAGTATAGTGGCGACAGGGGACGGCACCGGGGAGCTGTTTTTT. The whole variable domain, remainder taken from reference TRBV19 and TRBJ2-2, is DGGITQSPKYLFRKEGQNVTLSCEQNLNHDAMYWYRQDPGQGLRLIYYSQIVNDFQKGDIAEGYSVSREKKESFPLTVTSAQKNPTAFYLCASSIVATGDGTGELFFGEGSRLTVL.

This clone has only a few counts. Mismatch with germline at one junction end may stem from a read error. J is TRBJ2-3 and V is TRBV7-2; 12 positions agree with TRBD2. The CDR3 is made up of 15 amino acids. Germline CDR1 is SGHTA and CDR2 is FQGNSA. CDR3 sequence reads: CASSLAGGRGDTQYF. DNA for the CDR3: TGTGCCAGCAGCCTAGCGGGGGGGCGCGGAGATACGCAGTATTTT.

The chain combines TRBV2 with TRBJ1-2; D not resolved. Germline V gives CDR1 SNHLY, CDR2 FYNNEI. V shed 3 bases and J shed 4 bases, with 12 bases lying between them. The CDR3 is 14 amino acids. In nucleotides, the CDR3 is TGTGCCAGCAGTGAGGCCGGGAGGGTCTATGGCTACACCTTC. This translates into CASSEAGRVYGYTF.

The rearrangement joins TRBV5-6 to TRBJ1-2; the match to TRBD1 covers 7 bases. The V segment lost 2 bases and the J segment 10 bases; nucleotides outside the gene matches: 5. Germline V gives CDR1 SGHDT, CDR2 YYEEEE. There are 12 residues in the CDR3. CDR3 sequence (DNA): TGTGCCAGCAGCTTAGGGACAGATGACTACACCTTC. Translating gives CASSLGTDDYTF. The variable domain in full, completed from reference TRBV5-6 and TRBJ1-2, reads DAGVTQSPTHLIKTRGQQVTLRCSPKSGHDTVSWYQQALGQGPQFIFQYYEEEERQRGNFPDRFSGHQFPNYSSELNVNALLLGDSALYLCASSLGTDDYTFGSGTRLTVV.

The chain couples TRBV7-2 to TRBJ2-3; D unclear. This CDR3 spans 15 amino acids. Germline assignment: CDR1 SGHTA and CDR2 FQGNSA. V shed 1 base and J shed 0 bases, with 8 bases lying between them. The CDR3 region is CASSLDQRSTDTQYF. CDR3 nucleotide sequence: TGTGCCAGCAGCTTAGACCAGCGAAGCACAGATACGCAGTATTTT.

This clone was seen only once. This chain connects TRBV5-1 to TRBJ2-7; a possible D gene is TRBD2 (5 bases). Germline V gene lookup returns CDR1 SGHRS and CDR2 YFSETQ. The V end lost 4 bases, the J end lost 3 bases, and 20 bases lay between the germline ends. This CDR3 is built from 16 residues. CDR3 protein: CASSLARSKGVYEQYF. As DNA, the CDR3 is TGCGCCAGCAGCCTGGCCCGGAGCAAGGGAGTCTACGAGCAGTACTTC.

This clone was counted only a few times. V gene TRBV4-1 combines with J gene TRBJ1-4; 9 bases match TRBD1. The CDR3 is 15 amino acids. The V gene end was trimmed by 1 base and the J gene end by 7 bases; junction bases not matched to a gene: 4. Germline V gene sequence: CDR1 MGHRA, CDR2 YSYEKL. The CDR3 DNA reads as TGCGCCAGCAGCCAAGGGGACAGGGTGGGTGAAAAACTGTTTTTT. It codes for CASSQGDRVGEKLFF.

CDR3 residues: CASSVQGDLGEAFF. The CDR3 region has the DNA TGTGCCAGCAGCGTACAGGGGGATTTAGGTGAAGCTTTCTTT. The chain carries TRBV9 and TRBJ1-1; TRBD1 matches 7 bases. The V gene end was trimmed by 1 base and the J gene end by 7 bases; junction bases not matched to a gene: 7. The CDR3 loop spans 14 amino acids. The germline gives CDR1 SGDLS, CDR2 YYNGEE. Full variable domain (outside the CDR3, taken from reference TRBV9 and TRBJ1-1): DSGVTQTPKHLITATGQRVTLRCSPRSGDLSVYWYQQSLDQGLQFLIQYYNGEERAKGNILERFSAQQFPDLHSELNLSSLELGDSALYFCASSVQGDLGEAFFGQGTRLTVV.

The genes are TRBV6-1 and TRBJ1-2; tentative D call: TRBD1 (6 bases). Trimming cost V 3 bases and J 4 bases, with 9 bases left between them. The germline gives CDR1 MNHNS, CDR2 SASEGT. CDR3 length equals 13 residues. The CDR3 coding sequence is TGTGCCAGCAGTGATGGGGGCGGCTATGGCTACACCTTC. Translating it yields CASSDGGGYGYTF.

This clone was seen more than once but under ten times. This chain connects TRBV7-2 to TRBJ2-7; a possible D gene is TRBD1 (5 bases). Trimming removed 4 bases at V and 4 bases at J, with 11 bases between. Germline CDR1 is SGHTA and CDR2 is FQGNSA. The CDR3 consists of 13 residues. The CDR3 loop reads CASSSPKGYEQYF. DNA for the CDR3: TGTGCCAGCAGCTCCCCCAAGGGGTACGAGCAGTACTTC.

The chain is built from TRBV19 and TRBJ1-4, with no clear D. Germline loops: CDR1 LNHDA, CDR2 SQIVND (reference sequence). The CDR3 consists of 17 residues. Trimming left V 3 bases short and J 8 bases short, with 22 bases between. The CDR3 reads CASSMKLREPGSEKLFF. DNA for the CDR3: TGTGCCAGTAGTATGAAACTTAGGGAACCGGGGAGCGAAAAACTGTTTTTT. The variable domain in full, with the rest retrieved from reference TRBV19 and TRBJ1-4, is DGGITQSPKYLFRKEGQNVTLSCEQNLNHDAMYWYRQDPGQGLRLIYYSQIVNDFQKGDIAEGYSVSREKKESFPLTVTSAQKNPTAFYLCASSMKLREPGSEKLFFGSGTQLSVL.

This chain uses TRBV6-6 with TRBJ2-1; the D gene is possibly TRBD1 (5 bases). Deletions cut 0 bases from V and 5 bases from J, with 14 bases between. Germline CDR1 and CDR2: MNHNY and SVGAGI (reference sequence). The CDR3 is made up of 16 amino acids. The CDR3 region has the DNA TGTGCCAGCAGTTACTCCGTTCAGGGTGACCACAATGAGCAGTTCTTC. Protein sequence: CASSYSVQGDHNEQFF.

This chain joins TRBV6-5 and TRBJ2-1; 12 bases align to TRBD2. This CDR3 has 15 amino acids. Germline V lookup: CDR1 MNHEY, CDR2 SVGAGI. The J segment lost 8 bases and the V segment lost 7 bases, leaving 9 bases of the junction unmatched. CDR3 nucleotide sequence: TGTGCCAGCACGTCTAGCGGGAGGGACTTTGATGAGCAGTTCTTC. As protein: CASTSSGRDFDEQFF.

This chain joins TRBV11-1 and TRBJ2-1; perhaps TRBD1 as D (6 bases). The CDR3 is made up of 14 amino acids. V was pared by 2 bases and J by 9 bases, with 14 bases between. CDR1 is SGHAT, CDR2 FQDESV, per germline (reference sequence). This CDR3 reads CASSLIQGSAEQFF. In nucleotides, the CDR3 is TGTGCCAGCAGCTTAATACAGGGATCTGCTGAGCAGTTCTTC.

The chain uses TRBV7-2 and TRBJ1-4, with a weak D call TRBD1 (6 bases). CDR1 and CDR2 (germline): SGHTA, FQGNSA. The V and J ends lost 5 bases and 5 bases respectively, with 21 bases between them. The CDR3 extends over 17 amino acids. For the CDR3, the DNA is TGTGCCAGCAGCAGAACGGGGGGCTGGCGCCGCAATGAAAAACTGTTTTTT. It codes for CASSRTGGWRRNEKLFF. Together with reference TRBV7-2 and TRBJ1-4, the CDR3 gives the full variable domain: GAGVSQSPSNKVTEKGKDVELRCDPISGHTALYWYRQSLGQGLEFLIYFQGNSAPDKSGLPSDRFSAERTGGSVSTLTIQRTQQEDSAVYLCASSRTGGWRRNEKLFFGSGTQLSVL.

The V and J genes are TRBV4-3 and TRBJ1-1; 7 bases are shared with TRBD1. Germline V CDR1 and CDR2: LGHNA, YSLEER. The CDR3 runs to 18 residues. J lost 4 bases, V lost 2 bases, and 16 bases had no gene match. The CDR3 DNA is TGCGCCAGCAGCCAATATGGGGGCCGAGGGGGCATGGGCACTGAAGCTTTCTTT. It specifies CASSQYGGRGGMGTEAFF.

V is TRBV5-4 and J is TRBJ2-7, with D maybe TRBD1 (6 bases). Germline loops: CDR1 SGHNT, CDR2 YYREEE (reference sequence). The CDR3 runs to 15 residues. Trimming shortened V by 0 bases and J by 6 bases, and 16 bases separated the two germline ends. The CDR3 here is CASSLGRGGPSEQYF. Here the CDR3 DNA reads TGTGCCAGCAGCTTGGGCAGGGGCGGCCCCAGCGAGCAGTACTTC.

The V call is TRBV6-5, the J call TRBJ1-1; D is perhaps TRBD1 (5 bases). Germline V gene data show CDR1 as MNHEY and CDR2 as SVGAGI. The V and J ends lost 7 bases and 4 bases respectively, with 13 bases between them. The CDR3 contains 13 residues. The CDR3 DNA follows: TGTGCCAGCACGAACCTGGGGCCCACTGAAGCTTTCTTT. Protein product: CASTNLGPTEAFF.

The J gene is TRBJ1-2, the V gene TRBV4-2; 7 bases are shared with TRBD1. V was pared by 1 base and J by 5 bases, with 7 bases of the junction left unmatched. Germline CDR1 and CDR2: LGHNA and YNFKEQ. This CDR3 is 15 amino acids long. Written as DNA, the CDR3 is TGTGCCAGCAGCCAAGGGGACAGCCAATTGTATGGCTACACCTTC. This sequence encodes CASSQGDSQLYGYTF.